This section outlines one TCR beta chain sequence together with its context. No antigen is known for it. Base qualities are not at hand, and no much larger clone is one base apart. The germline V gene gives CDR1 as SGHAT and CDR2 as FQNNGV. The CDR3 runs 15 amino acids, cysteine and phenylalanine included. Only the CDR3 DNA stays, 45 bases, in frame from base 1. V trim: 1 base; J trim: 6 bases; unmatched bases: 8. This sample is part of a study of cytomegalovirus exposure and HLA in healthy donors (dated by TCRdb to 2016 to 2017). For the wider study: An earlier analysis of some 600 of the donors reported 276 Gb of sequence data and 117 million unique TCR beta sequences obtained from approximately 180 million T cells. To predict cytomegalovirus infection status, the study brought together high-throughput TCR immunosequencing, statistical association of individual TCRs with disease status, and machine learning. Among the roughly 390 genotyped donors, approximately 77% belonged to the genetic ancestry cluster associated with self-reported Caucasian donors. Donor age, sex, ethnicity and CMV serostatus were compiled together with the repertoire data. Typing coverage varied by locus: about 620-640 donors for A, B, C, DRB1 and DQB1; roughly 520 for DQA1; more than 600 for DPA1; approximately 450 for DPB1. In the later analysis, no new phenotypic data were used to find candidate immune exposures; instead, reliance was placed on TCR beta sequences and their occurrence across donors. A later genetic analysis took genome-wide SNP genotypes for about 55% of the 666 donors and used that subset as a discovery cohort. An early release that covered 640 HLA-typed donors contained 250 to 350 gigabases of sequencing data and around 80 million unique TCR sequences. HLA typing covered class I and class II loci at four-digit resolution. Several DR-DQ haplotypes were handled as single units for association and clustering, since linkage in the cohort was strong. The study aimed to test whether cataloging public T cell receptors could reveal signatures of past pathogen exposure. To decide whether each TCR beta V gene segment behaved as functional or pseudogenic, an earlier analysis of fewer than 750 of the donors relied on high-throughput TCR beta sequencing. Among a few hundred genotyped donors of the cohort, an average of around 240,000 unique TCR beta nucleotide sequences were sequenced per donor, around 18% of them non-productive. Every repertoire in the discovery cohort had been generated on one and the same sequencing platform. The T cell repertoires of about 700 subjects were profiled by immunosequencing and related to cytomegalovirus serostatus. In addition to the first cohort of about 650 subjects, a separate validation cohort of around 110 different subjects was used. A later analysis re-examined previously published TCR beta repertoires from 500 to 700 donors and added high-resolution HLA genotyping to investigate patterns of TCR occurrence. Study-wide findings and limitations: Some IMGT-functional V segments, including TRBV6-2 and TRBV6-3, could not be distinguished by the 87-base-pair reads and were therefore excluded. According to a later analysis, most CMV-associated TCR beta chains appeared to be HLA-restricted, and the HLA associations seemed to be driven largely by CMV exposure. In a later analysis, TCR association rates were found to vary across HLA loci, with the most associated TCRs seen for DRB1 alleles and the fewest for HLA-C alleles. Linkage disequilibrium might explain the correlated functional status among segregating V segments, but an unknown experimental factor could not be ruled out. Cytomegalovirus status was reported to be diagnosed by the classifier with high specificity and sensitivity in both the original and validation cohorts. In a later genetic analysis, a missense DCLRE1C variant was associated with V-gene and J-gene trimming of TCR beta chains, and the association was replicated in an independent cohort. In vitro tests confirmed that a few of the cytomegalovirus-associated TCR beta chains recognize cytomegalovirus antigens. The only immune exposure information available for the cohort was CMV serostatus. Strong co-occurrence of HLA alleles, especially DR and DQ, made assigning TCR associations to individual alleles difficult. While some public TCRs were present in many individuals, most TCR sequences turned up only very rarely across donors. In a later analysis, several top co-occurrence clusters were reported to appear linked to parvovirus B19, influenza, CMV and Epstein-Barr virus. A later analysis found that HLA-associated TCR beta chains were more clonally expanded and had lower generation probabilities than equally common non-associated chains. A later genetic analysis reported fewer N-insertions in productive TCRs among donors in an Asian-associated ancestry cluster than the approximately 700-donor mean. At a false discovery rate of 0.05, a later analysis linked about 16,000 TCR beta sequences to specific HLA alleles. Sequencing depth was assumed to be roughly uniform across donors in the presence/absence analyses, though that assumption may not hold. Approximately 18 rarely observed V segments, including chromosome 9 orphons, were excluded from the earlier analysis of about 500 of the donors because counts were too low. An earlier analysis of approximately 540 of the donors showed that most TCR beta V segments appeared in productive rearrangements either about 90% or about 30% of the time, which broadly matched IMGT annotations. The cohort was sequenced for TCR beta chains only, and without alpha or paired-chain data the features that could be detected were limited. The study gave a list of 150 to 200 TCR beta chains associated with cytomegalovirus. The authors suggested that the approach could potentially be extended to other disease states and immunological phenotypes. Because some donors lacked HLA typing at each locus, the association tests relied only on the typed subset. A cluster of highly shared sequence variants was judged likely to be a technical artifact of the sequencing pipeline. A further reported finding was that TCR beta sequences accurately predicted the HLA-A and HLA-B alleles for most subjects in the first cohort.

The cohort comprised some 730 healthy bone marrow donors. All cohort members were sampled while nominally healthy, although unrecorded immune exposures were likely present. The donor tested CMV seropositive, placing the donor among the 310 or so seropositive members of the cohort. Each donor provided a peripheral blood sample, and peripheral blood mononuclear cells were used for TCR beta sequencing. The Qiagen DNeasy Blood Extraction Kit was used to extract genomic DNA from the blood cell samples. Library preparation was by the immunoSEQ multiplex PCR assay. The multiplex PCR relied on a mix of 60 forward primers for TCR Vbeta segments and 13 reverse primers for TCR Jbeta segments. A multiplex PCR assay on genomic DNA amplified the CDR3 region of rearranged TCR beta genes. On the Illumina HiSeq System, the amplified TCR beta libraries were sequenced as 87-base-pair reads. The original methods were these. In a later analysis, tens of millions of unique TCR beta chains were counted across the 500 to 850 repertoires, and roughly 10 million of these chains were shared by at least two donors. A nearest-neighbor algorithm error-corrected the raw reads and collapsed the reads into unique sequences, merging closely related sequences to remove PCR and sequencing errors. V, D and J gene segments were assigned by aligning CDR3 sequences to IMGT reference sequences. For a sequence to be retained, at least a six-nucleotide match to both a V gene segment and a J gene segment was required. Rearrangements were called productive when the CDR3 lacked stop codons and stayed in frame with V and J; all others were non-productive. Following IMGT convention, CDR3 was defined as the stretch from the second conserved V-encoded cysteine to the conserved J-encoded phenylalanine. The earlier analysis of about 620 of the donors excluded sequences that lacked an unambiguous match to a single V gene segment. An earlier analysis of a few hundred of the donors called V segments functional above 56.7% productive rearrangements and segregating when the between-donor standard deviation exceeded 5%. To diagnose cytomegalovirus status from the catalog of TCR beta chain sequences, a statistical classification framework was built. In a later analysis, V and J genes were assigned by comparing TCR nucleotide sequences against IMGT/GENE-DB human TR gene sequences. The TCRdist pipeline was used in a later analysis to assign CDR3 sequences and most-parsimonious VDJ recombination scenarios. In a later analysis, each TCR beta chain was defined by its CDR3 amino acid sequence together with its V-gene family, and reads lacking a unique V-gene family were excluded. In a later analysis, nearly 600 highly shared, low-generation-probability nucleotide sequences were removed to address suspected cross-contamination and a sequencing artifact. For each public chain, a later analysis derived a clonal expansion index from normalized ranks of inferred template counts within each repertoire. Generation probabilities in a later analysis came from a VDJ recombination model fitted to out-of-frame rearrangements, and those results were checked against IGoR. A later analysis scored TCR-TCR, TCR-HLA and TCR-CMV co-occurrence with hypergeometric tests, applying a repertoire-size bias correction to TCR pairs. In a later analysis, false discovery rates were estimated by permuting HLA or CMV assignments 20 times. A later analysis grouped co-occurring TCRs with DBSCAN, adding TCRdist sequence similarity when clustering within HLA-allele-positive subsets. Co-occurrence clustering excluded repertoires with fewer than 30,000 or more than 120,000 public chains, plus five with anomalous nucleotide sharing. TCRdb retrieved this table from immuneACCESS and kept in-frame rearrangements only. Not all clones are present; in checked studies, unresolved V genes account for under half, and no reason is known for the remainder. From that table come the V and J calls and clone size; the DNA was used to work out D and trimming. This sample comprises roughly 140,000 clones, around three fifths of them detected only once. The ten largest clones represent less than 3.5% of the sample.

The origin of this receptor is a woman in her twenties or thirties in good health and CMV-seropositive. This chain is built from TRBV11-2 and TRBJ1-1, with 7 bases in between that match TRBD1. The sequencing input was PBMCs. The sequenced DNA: TGTGCCAGCAGCTTAGTGGACAGGCCCACGGCTGAAGCTTTCTTT. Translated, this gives CASSLVDRPTAEAFF.